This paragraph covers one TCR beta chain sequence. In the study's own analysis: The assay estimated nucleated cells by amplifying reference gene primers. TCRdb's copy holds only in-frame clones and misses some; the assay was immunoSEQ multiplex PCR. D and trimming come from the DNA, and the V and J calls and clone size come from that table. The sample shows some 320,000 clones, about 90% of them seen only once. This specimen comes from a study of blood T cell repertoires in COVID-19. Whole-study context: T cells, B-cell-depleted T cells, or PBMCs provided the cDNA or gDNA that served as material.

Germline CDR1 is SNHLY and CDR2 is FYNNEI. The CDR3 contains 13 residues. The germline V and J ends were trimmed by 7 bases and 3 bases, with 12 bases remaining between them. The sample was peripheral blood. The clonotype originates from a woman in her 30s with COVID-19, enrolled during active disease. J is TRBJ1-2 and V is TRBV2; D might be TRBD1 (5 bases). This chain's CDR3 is CASTMTEDYGYTF. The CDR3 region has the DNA TGTGCCAGCACCATGACAGAAGACTATGGCTACACCTTC.